Below are 16 T cell receptor beta chains sequenced from a single sample in a study of blood T cell repertoires in COVID-19. Some clones are missing from TCRdb's copy, which holds only in-frame ones; the method was immunoSEQ multiplex PCR. This sample has 130,000 or so clones; roughly 90% occur once, and the top ten carry more than 2%. What was sequenced was peripheral blood. The receptors derive from a man aged 70 or older with active COVID-19.

The chain couples TRBV7-3 to TRBJ1-1; perhaps TRBD1 as D (5 bases). V lost 2 bases and J 7 bases, leaving 17 bases between the germline ends. This CDR3 region has 15 residues. Germline CDR1 reads SGHTA; CDR2 reads FQGTGA. The CDR3 DNA sequence: TGTGCCAGCAGCTTAGATGTCAGGGAAAGGGTTGAAGCTTTCTTT. This gives the protein CASSLDVRERVEAFF.

The J gene is TRBJ2-5, the V gene TRBV6-1; 7 bases are shared with TRBD1. CDR1 and CDR2 (germline): MNHNS, SASEGT. Trimming removed 4 bases from V and 6 bases from J; junction bases left unmatched: 14. The CDR3 is 16 residues long. CDR3 nucleotide sequence: TGTGCCAGCAGTGCTATTCGACAGGGTCCGGGGAAGACCCAGTACTTC. Translation gives CASSAIRQGPGKTQYF.

This sequence joins TRBV7-2 and TRBJ2-7; TRBD1 aligns across 7 bases. CDR1 and CDR2 from the germline V gene are SGHTA and FQGNSA. J lost 0 bases, V lost 6 bases, and 5 bases had no gene match. The CDR3 is 14 residues long. The CDR3 DNA reads as TGTGCCAGCAGTCAGGGGGTAAGCTCCTACGAGCAGTACTTC. Translated: CASSQGVSSYEQYF.

This chain connects TRBV30 to TRBJ2-1; 7 nucleotides align to TRBD2. The CDR3 consists of 15 residues. Germline loops: CDR1 GTSNPN, CDR2 SVGIG (reference sequence). J was trimmed by 8 bases and V by 1 base; bases with no gene match: 11. The CDR3 is CAWSAQLAAGDEQFF. CDR3 coding DNA: TGTGCCTGGAGTGCACAACTGGCTGCGGGGGATGAGCAGTTCTTC.

This sequence joins TRBV19 and TRBJ2-7; D call uncertain. The CDR3 runs 15 residues. V was trimmed by 5 bases and J by 0 bases, leaving 14 bases between them. Germline CDR1 reads LNHDA; CDR2 reads SQIVND (reference sequence). In DNA, the CDR3 is TGTGCCAGTAGTCCCCAACCTAGGAGCTCCTACGAGCAGTACTTC. It yields the protein CASSPQPRSSYEQYF.

The genes are TRBV27 and TRBJ2-3; TRBD2 matches 8 bases. Germline CDR1 and CDR2: MNHEY and SMNVEV (reference sequence). The CDR3 runs 13 residues. CDR3 amino acids: CAVRGRITDTQYF. The CDR3 DNA reads TGTGCGGTCCGCGGGAGGATAACAGATACGCAGTATTTT.

This chain uses TRBV5-4 with TRBJ2-7, with 7 bases identical to TRBD2. The J segment lost 4 bases and the V segment lost 3 bases, leaving 7 bases of the junction unmatched. The CDR3 extends over 14 amino acids. CDR1 and CDR2 from the germline V gene are SGHNT and YYREEE (reference sequence). The CDR3 protein is CASSSASGRYEQYF. In DNA form, the CDR3 reads TGTGCCAGCAGCTCGGCTAGCGGACGTTACGAGCAGTACTTC.

The chain is built from TRBV9 and TRBJ1-2, with 9 bases aligning to TRBD1. Germline V gives CDR1 SGDLS, CDR2 YYNGEE. With 3 bases clipped from V and 6 bases from J, the junction kept 6 bases outside the gene matches. There are 14 residues in the CDR3. The CDR3 DNA reads TGTGCCAGCAGCGCGGGACAGGGCTTGGATGGCTACACCTTC. As protein: CASSAGQGLDGYTF.

This clone was recorded a few times. The rearrangement joins TRBV5-1 to TRBJ1-1; a weak D match, TRBD1 (5 bases). The CDR3 totals 14 residues. V lost 4 bases and J lost 2, with 12 bases in between. CDR1 SGHRS and CDR2 YFSETQ come from the germline V gene. CDR3: CASSPVGANTEAFF. In DNA, the CDR3 is TGCGCCAGCAGCCCGGTAGGGGCCAACACTGAAGCTTTCTTT.

This chain uses TRBV6-5 with TRBJ2-7; 10 bases fit TRBD2. Per the germline V gene, CDR1 is MNHEY and CDR2 is SVGAGI. This CDR3 region has 15 residues. J lost 3 bases, V lost 5 bases, and 7 bases had no gene match. In nucleotides, the CDR3 is TGTGCCAGCAGTCTCGAGCGGGAGGGCCTCTACGAGCAGTACTTC. Protein sequence: CASSLEREGLYEQYF.

The chain carries TRBV5-8 and TRBJ1-1; possibly TRBD1 for D (6 bases). There are 12 residues in the CDR3. V was pared by 5 bases and J by 7 bases, with 12 bases between. Germline assignment: CDR1 SGHTS and CDR2 YDEGEE. The CDR3, as DNA: TGTGCCAGCAGAACAGGGTGGAATGAAGCTTTCTTT. Translating gives CASRTGWNEAFF.

The gene calls are TRBV5-1 and TRBJ2-2, with D possibly being TRBD2 (6 bases). The CDR3 covers 15 residues. Germline assignment: CDR1 SGHRS and CDR2 YFSETQ. V gave up 0 bases and J gave up 4 bases, with 10 bases separating them. CDR3 amino acids: CASSLVAGLTGELFF. The CDR3 nucleotides read TGCGCCAGCAGCTTGGTCGCGGGACTCACCGGGGAGCTGTTTTTT.

This chain links TRBV27 with TRBJ2-4; 7 bases map to TRBD1. V was clipped by 0 bases and J by 0 bases; unmatched bases: 8. CDR3 length: 18 residues. Looked up from germline, CDR1 is MNHEY and CDR2 is SMNVEV (reference sequence). DNA of the CDR3: TGTGCCAGCAGTTTATCCCCCAGGGGGAACCTAGCCAAAAACATTCAGTACTTC. Amino acid sequence: CASSLSPRGNLAKNIQYF.

The V gene is TRBV2, the J gene TRBJ2-7; TRBD1 might be the D (6 bases). Germline V CDR1 and CDR2: SNHLY, FYNNEI. The CDR3 runs to 14 residues. With 7 bases removed from V and 2 bases from J, the gap between germline ends came to 15 bases. CDR3 coding DNA: TGTGCCAGCATAGGGGCAGGGGTCCCCTACGAGCAGTACTTC. Translation gives CASIGAGVPYEQYF.

A single count supports this clone. The gene calls are TRBV7-2 and TRBJ2-2; 8 nucleotides line up with TRBD1. The CDR3 spans 17 residues. In germline, CDR1 is SGHTA, CDR2 FQGNSA. V lost 1 base and J lost 1; bases outside the gene matches: 5. In nucleotides, the CDR3 is TGTGCCAGCAGCTTAGTAGGAGGGACAGGGAACACCGGGGAGCTGTTTTTT. This codes for CASSLVGGTGNTGELFF.

In its sample, this clone was seen once. The chain carries TRBV9 and TRBJ2-1; TRBD2 matches at 14 bases. Germline CDR1 SGDLS, CDR2 YYNGEE. Trimming cost V 4 bases and J 6 bases; bases outside gene matches: 3. The CDR3 sequence is 15 residues long. The CDR3 spells CASSPGTSGSNEQFF. In nucleotides, the CDR3 is TGTGCCAGCAGCCCCGGGACTAGCGGGAGCAATGAGCAGTTCTTC.